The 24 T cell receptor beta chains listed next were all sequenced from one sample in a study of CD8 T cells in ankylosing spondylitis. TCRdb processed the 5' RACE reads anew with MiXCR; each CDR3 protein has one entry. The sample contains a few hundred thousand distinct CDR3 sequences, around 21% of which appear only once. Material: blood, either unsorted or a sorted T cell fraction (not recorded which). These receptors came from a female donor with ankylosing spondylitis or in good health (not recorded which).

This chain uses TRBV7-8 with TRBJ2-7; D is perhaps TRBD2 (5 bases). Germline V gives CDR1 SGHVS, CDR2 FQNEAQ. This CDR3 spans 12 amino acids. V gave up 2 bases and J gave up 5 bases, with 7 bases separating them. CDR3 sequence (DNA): TGTGCCAGCAGCTTATGGAGGAACGAGCAGTACTTC. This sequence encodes CASSLWRNEQYF.

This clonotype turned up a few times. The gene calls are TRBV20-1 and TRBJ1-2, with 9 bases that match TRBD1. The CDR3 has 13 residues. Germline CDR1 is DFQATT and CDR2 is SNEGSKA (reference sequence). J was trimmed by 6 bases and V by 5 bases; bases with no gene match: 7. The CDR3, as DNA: TGCAGTGCTTCGGACAGGGGAGTAGATGGCTACACCTTC. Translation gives CSASDRGVDGYTF.

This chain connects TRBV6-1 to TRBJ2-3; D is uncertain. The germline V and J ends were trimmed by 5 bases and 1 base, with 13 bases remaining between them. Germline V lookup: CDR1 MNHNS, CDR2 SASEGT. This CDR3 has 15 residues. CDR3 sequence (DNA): TGTGCCAGCAGTAAAAACCCGTGGGGCACAGATACGCAGTATTTT. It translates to CASSKNPWGTDTQYF.

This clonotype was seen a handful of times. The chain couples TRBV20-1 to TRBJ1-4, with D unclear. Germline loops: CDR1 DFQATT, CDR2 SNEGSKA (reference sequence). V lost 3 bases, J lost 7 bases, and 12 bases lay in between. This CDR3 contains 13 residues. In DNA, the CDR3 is TGCAGTGCTAGGGGAACGCTCATTGAAAAACTGTTTTTT. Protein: CSARGTLIEKLFF.

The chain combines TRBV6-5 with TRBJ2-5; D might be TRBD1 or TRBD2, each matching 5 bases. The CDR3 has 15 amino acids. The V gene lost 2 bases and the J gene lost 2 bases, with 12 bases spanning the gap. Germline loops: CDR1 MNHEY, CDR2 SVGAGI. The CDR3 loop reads CASSYRDRRQETQYF. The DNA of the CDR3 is TGTGCCAGCAGTTACCGGGACCGGAGACAAGAGACCCAGTACTTC.

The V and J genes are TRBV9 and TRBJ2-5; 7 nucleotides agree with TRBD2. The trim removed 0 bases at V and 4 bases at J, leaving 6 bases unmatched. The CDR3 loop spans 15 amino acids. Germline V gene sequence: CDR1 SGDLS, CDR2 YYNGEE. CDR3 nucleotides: TGTGCCAGCAGCGTAGATGAGGGAGGGAGAGAGACCCAGTACTTC. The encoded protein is CASSVDEGGRETQYF.

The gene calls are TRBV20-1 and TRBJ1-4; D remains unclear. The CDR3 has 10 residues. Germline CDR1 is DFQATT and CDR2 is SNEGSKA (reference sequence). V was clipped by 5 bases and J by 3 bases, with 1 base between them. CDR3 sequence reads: CSAPNEKLFF. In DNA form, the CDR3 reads TGCAGTGCTCCTAATGAAAAACTGTTTTTT.

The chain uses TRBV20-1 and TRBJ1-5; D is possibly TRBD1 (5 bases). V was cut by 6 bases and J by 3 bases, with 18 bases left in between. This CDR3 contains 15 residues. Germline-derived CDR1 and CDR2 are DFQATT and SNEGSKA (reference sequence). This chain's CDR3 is CSAQVDSVLNQPQHF. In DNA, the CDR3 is TGCAGTGCCCAGGTAGACAGCGTACTCAATCAGCCCCAGCATTTT.

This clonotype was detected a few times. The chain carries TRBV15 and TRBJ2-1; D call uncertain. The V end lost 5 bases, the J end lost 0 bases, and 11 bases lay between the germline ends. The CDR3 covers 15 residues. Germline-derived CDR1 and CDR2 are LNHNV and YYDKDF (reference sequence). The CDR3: CATSARRSSYNEQFF. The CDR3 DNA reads TGTGCCACCAGCGCTCGACGCAGCTCCTACAATGAGCAGTTCTTC.

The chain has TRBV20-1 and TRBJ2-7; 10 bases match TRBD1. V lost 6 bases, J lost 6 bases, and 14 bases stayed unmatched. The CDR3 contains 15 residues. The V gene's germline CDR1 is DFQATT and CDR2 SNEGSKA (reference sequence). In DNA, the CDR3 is TGCAGTGCCCCGAGGGGGGACAGGGGTCGGGGCGAGCAGTACTTC. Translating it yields CSAPRGDRGRGEQYF.

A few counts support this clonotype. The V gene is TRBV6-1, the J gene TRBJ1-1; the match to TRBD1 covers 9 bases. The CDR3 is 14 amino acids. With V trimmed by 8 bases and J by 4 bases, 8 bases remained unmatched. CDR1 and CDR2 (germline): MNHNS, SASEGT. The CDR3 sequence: CASRRDRAATEAFF. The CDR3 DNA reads TGTGCCAGCCGCCGGGACAGGGCCGCCACTGAAGCTTTCTTT.

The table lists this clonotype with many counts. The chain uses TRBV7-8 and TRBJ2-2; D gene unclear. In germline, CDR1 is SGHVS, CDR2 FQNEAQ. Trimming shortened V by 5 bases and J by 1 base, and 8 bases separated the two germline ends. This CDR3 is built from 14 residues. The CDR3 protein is CASSPLLNTGELFF. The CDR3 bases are TGTGCCAGCAGCCCCCTCCTGAACACCGGGGAGCTGTTTTTT.

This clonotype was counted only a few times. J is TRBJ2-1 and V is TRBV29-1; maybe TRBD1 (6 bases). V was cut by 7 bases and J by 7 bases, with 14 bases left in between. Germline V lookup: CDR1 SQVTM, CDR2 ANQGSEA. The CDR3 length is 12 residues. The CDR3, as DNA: TGCAGCGCCTCCTACAGGGCGAATGAGCAGTTCTTC. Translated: CSASYRANEQFF.

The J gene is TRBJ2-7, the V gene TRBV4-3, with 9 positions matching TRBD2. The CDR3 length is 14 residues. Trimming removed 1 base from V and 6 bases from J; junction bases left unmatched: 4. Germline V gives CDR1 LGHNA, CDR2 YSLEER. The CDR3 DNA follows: TGCGCCAGCAGCCAAGTACTAGCGGGCAGCGAGCAGTACTTC. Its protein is CASSQVLAGSEQYF.

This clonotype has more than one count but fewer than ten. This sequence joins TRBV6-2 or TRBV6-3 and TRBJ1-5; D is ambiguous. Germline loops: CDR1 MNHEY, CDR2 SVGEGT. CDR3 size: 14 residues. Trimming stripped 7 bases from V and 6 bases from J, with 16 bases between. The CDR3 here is CASMDLQQGQPQHF. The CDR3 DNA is TGTGCCAGCATGGACCTCCAGCAAGGTCAGCCCCAGCATTTT.

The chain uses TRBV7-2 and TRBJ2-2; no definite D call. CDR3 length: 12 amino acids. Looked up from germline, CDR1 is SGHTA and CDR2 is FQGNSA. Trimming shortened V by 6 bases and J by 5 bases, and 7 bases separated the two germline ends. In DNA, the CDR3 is TGTGCCAGCAGTTCTTTGACCGGGGAGCTGTTTTTT. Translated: CASSSLTGELFF.

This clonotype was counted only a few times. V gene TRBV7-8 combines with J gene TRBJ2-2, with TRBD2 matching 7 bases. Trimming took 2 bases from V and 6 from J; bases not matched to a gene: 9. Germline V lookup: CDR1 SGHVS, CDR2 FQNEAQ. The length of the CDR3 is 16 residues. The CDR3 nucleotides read TGTGCCAGCAGCTTAAGGGAGGGCCGTTTGGCCGGGGAGCTGTTTTTT. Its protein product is CASSLREGRLAGELFF.

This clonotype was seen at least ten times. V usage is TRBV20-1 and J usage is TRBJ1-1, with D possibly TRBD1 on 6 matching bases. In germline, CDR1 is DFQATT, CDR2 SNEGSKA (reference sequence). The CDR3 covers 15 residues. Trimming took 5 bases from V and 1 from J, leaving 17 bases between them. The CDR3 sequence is CSAPKRQAKNTEAFF. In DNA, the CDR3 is TGCAGTGCTCCTAAAAGACAGGCCAAGAACACTGAAGCTTTCTTT.

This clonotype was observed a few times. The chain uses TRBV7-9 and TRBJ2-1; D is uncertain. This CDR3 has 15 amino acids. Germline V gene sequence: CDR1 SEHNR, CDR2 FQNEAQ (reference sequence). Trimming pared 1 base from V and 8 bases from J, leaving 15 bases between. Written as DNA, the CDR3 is TGTGCCAGCAGCTTAGTATTGTCCGCCCGGGATGAGCAGTTCTTC. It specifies CASSLVLSARDEQFF.

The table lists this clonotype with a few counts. Here the CDR3 DNA reads TGCAGTGCTCGATCTAGCGGCACAGATACGCAGTATTTT. Its translation: CSARSSGTDTQYF. J is TRBJ2-3 and V is TRBV20-1; D may be TRBD2 (6 bases). From germline, CDR1 is DFQATT and CDR2 SNEGSKA (reference sequence). Trimming pared 5 bases from V and 1 base from J, leaving 10 bases between. The CDR3 sequence is 13 residues long.

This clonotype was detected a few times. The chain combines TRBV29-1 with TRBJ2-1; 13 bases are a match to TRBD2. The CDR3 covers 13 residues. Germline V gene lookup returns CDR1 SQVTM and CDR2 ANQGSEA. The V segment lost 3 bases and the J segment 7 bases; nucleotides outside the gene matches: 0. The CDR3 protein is CSVEGLAGNEQFF. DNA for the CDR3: TGCAGCGTTGAGGGACTAGCGGGAAATGAGCAGTTCTTC.

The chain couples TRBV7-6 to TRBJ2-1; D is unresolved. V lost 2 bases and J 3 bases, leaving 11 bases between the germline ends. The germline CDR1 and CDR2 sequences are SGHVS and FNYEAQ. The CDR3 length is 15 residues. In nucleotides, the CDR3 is TGTGCCAGCAGCTTACGTTCCCGCGTCTACAATGAGCAGTTCTTC. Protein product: CASSLRSRVYNEQFF.

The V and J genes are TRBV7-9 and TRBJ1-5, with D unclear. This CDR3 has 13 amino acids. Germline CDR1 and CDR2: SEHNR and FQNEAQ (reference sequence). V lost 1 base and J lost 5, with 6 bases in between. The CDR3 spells CASSLGFDQPQHF. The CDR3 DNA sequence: TGTGCCAGCAGCTTAGGGTTTGATCAGCCCCAGCATTTT.

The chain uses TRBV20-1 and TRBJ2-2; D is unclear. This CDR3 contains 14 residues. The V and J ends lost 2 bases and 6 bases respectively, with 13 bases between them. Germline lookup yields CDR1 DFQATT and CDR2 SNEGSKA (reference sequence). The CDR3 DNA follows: TGCAGTGCTAGACCCTCCGGCGTCCCCGGGGAGCTGTTTTTT. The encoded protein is CSARPSGVPGELFF.